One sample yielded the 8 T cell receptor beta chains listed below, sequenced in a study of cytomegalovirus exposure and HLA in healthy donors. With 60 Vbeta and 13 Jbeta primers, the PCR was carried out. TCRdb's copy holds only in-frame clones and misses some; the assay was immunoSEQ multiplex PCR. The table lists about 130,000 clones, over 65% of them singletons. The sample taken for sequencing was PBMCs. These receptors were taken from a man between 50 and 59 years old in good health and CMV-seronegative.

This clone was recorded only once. DNA for the CDR3: TGTGCCAGCAGCCGAGGACTAATGTTTATAGAGACCCAGTACTTC. It translates to CASSRGLMFIETQYF. The chain combines TRBV7-2 with TRBJ2-5, with D possibly being TRBD2 (6 bases). The V end lost 5 bases, the J end lost 4 bases, and 17 bases lay between the germline ends. Germline CDR1 SGHTA, CDR2 FQGNSA. CDR3 size: 15 residues.

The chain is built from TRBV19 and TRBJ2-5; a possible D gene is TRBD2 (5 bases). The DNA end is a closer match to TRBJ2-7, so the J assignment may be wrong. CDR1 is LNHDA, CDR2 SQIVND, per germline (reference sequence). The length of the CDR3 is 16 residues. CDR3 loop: CASSRAGNPPSYEQYF. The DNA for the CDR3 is TGTGCCAGTAGTAGGGCCGGGAACCCTCCCAGCTACGAGCAGTACTTC.

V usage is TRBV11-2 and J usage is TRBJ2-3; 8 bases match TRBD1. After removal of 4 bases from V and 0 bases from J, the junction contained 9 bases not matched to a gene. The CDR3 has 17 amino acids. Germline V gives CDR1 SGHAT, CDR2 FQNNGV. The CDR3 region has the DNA TGTGCCAGCAGCTCACTCCCGGACAGGGCAAGCACAGATACGCAGTATTTT. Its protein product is CASSSLPDRASTDTQYF.

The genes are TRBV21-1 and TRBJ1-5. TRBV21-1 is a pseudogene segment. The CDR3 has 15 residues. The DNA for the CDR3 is TGTGCCAGCAGGCGGGGCCCCGGCAGCAATCAGCCCCAGCATTTT. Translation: CASRRGPGSNQPQHF.

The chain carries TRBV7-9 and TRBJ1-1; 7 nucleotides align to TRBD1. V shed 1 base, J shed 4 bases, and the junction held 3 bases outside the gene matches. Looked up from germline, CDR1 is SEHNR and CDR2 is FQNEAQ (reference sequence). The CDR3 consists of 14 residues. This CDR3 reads CASSLVGQLTEAFF. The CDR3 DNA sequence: TGTGCCAGCAGCTTAGTGGGACAGCTCACTGAAGCTTTCTTT.

This CDR3 is CASSPQGPYGYTF. The CDR3 nucleotides are TGTGCCAGCTCACCACAGGGGCCCTATGGCTACACCTTC. The chain joins TRBV18 to TRBJ1-2; tentative D call: TRBD1 (5 bases). V was clipped by 1 base and J by 4 bases, with 7 bases between them. The CDR3 length is 13 residues. Germline loops: CDR1 KGHSH, CDR2 LQKENI.

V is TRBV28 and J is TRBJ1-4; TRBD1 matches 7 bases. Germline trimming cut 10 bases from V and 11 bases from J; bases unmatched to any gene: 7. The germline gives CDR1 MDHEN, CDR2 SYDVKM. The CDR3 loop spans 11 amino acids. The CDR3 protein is CATTGAKKLFF. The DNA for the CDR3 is TGTGCCACTACAGGGGCAAAGAAACTGTTTTTT.

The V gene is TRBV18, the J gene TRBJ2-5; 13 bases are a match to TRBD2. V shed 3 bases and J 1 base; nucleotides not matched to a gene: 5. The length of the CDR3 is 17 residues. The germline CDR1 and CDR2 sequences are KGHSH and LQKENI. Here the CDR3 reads CASSPATSGGSQETQYF. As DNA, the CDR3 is TGTGCCAGCTCACCGGCGACTAGCGGGGGGTCCCAAGAGACCCAGTACTTC. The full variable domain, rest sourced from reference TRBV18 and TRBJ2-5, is NAGVMQNPRHLVRRRGQEARLRCSPMKGHSHVYWYRQLPEEGLKFMVYLQKENIIDESGMPKERFSAEFPKEGPSILRIQQVVRGDSAAYFCASSPATSGGSQETQYFGPGTRLLVL.